This T cell receptor (beta chain) was sequenced in a study of control samples from healthy donors and cancer patients. This clone turned up a few times. The CDR3 extends over 14 amino acids. The V end was cut by 7 bases, the J end by 9 bases, with 22 bases between. CDR1 is SQVTM and CDR2 is ANQGSEA in the germline V gene. Profiled with immunoSEQ multiplex PCR; TCRdb holds only in-frame clones, not every one. The sample carries 35,000 to 50,000 clones, approximately 89% recorded once. What was sequenced was PBMCs. This rearrangement joins TRBV29-1 to TRBJ2-1; D may be TRBD1 or TRBD2 (6 bases each). The clonotype comes from a woman aged 55 to 70 with lung cancer. DNA for the CDR3: TGCAGCGGGGGGGCAACGGGGAGAGGCAGTGAGCAGTTCTTC. Translated: CSGGATGRGSEQFF.